This T cell receptor beta chain originates from a study of read filtering for tumor transcriptome and immune sequencing. Study in general: R-ISS stage counts were under 10 for I, 16 for II, 6 or 7 for III. DNase treatment preceded whole-transcriptome library preparation. Study observations and caveats: In IR-seq, single-read clonotypes were around four fifths of clonotypes but around 4% of reads. Correlation between methods rose after single-read clonotypes were removed.

Molecular barcoded adaptors covering alpha/delta and beta/gamma chains were used on approximately 400 ng RNA. Each CDR3 protein gets one entry after TCRdb re-called the reads with MiXCR. Counted here are 35,000 to 40,000 distinct CDR3 sequences, around 15% occurring once; the ten biggest clones make up roughly 18%. Comment on this clonotype: Its antigen remains unidentified. With a far larger clone one base away, a read error is the likely cause.

V lost 0 bases and J 7 bases, leaving 17 bases between the germline ends. The CDR3 length is 15 residues. The germline V gene encodes CDR1 SGHRS and CDR2 YFSETQ. The receptor was isolated from a donor at least 40 years old with multiple myeloma. Input material: a population of CD138-negative cells sorted from bone marrow. The V and J genes are TRBV5-1 and TRBJ2-7; D remains unclear. CDR3 sequence: CASSLVGSPNNEQYF. The CDR3 nucleotides read TGCGCCAGCAGCTTGGTAGGGTCCCCTAACAATGAGCAGTACTTC.